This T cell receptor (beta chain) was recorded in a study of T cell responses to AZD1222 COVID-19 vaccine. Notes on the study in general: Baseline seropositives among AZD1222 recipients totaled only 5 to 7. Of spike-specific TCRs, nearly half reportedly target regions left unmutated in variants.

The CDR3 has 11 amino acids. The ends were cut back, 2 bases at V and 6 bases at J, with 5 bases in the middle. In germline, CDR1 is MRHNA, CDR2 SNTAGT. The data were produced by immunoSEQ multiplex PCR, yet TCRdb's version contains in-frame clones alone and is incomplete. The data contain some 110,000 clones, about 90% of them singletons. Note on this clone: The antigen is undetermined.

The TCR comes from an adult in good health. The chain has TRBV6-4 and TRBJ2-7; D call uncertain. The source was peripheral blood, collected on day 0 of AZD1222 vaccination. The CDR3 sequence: CASSDTVEQYF. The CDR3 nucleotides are TGTGCCAGCAGTGACACGGTCGAGCAGTACTTC.